This T cell receptor (beta chain) was found in a study of blood T cells in healthy people across ages. The V end lost 6 bases, the J end lost 4 bases, and 16 bases lay between the germline ends. The CDR3 runs to 14 residues. From germline, CDR1 is DFQATT and CDR2 SNEGSKA (reference sequence). This clonotype was seen only a few times. A second PCR of roughly 7 to 11 cycles used a sample-barcoded 5' primer and a J-beta primer mix. Every molecule of cDNA carried a tag from a template-switch adaptor with 12 random nucleotides. Researchers report that each sample yielded at least 3 million CDR3-containing paired-end reads. Using its own MiXCR run on the 5' RACE reads, TCRdb lists one record per CDR3 protein. The data hold fewer than 800,000 distinct CDR3 sequences, with about half observed a single time.

The gene calls are TRBV20-1 and TRBJ1-5; a weak D match, TRBD1 (6 bases). Source material: blood. The receptor was derived from a woman aged 55 to 70 in good health. CDR3 sequence reads: CSARKRGENQPQHF. The CDR3 DNA sequence: TGCAGTGCACGCAAAAGGGGGGAAAATCAGCCCCAGCATTTT.